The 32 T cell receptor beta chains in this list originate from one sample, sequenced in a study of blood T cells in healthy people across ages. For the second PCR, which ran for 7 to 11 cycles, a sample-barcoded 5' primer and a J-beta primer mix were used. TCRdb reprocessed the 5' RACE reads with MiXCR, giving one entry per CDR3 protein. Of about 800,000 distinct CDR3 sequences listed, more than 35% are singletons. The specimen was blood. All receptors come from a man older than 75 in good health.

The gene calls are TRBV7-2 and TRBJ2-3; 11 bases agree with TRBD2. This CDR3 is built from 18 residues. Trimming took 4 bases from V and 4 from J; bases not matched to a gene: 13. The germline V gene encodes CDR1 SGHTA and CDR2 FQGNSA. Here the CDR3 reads CASSSQPTSGRRADTQYF. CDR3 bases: TGTGCCAGCAGCTCCCAACCCACTAGCGGGAGAAGGGCAGATACGCAGTATTTT. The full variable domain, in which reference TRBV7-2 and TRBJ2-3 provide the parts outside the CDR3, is GAGVSQSPSNKVTEKGKDVELRCDPISGHTALYWYRQSLGQGLEFLIYFQGNSAPDKSGLPSDRFSAERTGGSVSTLTIQRTQQEDSAVYLCASSSQPTSGRRADTQYFGPGTRLTVL.

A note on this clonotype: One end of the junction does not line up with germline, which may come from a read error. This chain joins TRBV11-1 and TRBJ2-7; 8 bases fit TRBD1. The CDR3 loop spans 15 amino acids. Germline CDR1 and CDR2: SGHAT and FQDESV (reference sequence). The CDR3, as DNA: TGTGCCAGCAGCCTAGCCCCAGGGGGCGGCTACGAGCAGTACTTC. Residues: CASSLAPGGGYEQYF. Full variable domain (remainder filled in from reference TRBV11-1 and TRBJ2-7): EAEVAQSPRYKITEKSQAVAFWCDPISGHATLYWYRQILGQGPELLVQFQDESVVDDSQLPKDRFSAERLKGVDSTLKIQPAELGDSAMYLCASSLAPGGGYEQYFGPGTRLTVT.

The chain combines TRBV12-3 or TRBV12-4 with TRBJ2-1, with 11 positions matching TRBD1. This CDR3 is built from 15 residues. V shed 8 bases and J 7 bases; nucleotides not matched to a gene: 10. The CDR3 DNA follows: TGTGCCAGCGGACAGGGGGCAACGTCTTCGAATGAGCAGTTCTTC. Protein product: CASGQGATSSNEQFF.

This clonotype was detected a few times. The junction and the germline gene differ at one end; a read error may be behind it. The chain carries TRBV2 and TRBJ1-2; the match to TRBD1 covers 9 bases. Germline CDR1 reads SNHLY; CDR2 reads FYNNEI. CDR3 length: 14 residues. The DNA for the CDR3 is TGTGCCAGCAGGGAAGGGAGGGACAGGGCTGGCTACACCTTC. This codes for CASREGRDRAGYTF.

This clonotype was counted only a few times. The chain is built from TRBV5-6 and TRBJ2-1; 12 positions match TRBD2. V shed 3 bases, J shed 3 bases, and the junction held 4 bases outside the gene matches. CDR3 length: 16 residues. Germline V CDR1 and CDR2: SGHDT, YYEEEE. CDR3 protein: CASSSGTSGFYNEQFF. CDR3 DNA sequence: TGTGCCAGCAGCTCCGGGACTAGCGGGTTCTACAATGAGCAGTTCTTC.

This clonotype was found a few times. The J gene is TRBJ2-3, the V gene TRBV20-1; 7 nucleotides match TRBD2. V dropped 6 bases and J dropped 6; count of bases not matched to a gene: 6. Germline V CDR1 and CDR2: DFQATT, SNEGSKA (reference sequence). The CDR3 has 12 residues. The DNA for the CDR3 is TGCAGTGCGCCGGGAGGCGGCGATACGCAGTATTTT. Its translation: CSAPGGGDTQYF.

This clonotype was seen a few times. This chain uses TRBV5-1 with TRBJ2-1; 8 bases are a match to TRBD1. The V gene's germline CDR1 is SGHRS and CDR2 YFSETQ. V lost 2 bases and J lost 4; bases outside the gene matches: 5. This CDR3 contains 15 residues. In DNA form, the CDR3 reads TGCGCCAGCAGCTTACCGACAGGGGCATACAATGAGCAGTTCTTC. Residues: CASSLPTGAYNEQFF.

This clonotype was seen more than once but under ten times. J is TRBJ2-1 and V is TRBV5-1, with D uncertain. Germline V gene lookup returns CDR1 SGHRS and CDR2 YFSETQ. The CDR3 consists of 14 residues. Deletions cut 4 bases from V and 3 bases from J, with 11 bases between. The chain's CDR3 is CASSVPSGYNEQFF. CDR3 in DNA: TGCGCCAGCAGCGTGCCCAGTGGCTACAATGAGCAGTTCTTC.

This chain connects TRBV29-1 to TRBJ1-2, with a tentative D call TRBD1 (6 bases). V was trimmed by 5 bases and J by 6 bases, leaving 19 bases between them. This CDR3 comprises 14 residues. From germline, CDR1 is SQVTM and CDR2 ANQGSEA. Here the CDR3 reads CSVLTTDSVNGYTF. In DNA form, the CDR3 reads TGCAGCGTTCTAACTACGGACAGCGTGAATGGCTACACCTTC. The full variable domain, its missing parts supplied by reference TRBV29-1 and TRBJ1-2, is SAVISQKPSRDICQRGTSLTIQCQVDSQVTMMFWYRQQPGQSLTLIATANQGSEATYESGFVIDKFPISRPNLTFSTLTVSNMSPEDSSIYLCSVLTTDSVNGYTFGSGTRLTVV.

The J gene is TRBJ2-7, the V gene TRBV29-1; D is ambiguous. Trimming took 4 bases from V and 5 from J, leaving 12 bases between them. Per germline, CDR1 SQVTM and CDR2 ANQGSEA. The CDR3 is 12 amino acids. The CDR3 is CSVGTMFNEQYF. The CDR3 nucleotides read TGCAGCGTTGGAACTATGTTCAACGAGCAGTACTTC.

The CDR3 here is CASSVFYGDEQYF. The DNA for the CDR3 is TGTGCCAGCAGTGTATTTTACGGGGACGAGCAGTACTTC. The rearrangement links TRBV27 to TRBJ2-7, with D possibly being TRBD2 (5 bases). The ends were cut back, 5 bases at V and 5 bases at J, with 13 bases in the middle. Looked up from germline, CDR1 is MNHEY and CDR2 is SMNVEV (reference sequence). The CDR3 runs 13 residues.

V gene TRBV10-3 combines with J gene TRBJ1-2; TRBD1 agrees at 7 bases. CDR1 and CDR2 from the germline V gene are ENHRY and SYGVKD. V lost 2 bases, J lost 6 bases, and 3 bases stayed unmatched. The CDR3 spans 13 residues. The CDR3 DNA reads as TGTGCCATCAGTGAGGGTCAGGGGGATGGCTACACCTTC. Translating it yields CAISEGQGDGYTF.

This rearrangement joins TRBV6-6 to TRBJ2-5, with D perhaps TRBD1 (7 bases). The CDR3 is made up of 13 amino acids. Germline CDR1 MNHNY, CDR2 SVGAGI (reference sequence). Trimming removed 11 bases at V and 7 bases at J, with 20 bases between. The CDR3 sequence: CAHSGSQGGTQYF. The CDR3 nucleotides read TGTGCCCACAGCGGATCCCAGGGGGGGACCCAGTACTTC.

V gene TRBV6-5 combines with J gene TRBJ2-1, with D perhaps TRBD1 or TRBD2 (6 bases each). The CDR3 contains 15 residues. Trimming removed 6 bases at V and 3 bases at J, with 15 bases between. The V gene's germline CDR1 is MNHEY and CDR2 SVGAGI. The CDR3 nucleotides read TGTGCCAGCAGCCGACTAGAGGGGGTCTACAATGAGCAGTTCTTC. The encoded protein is CASSRLEGVYNEQFF.

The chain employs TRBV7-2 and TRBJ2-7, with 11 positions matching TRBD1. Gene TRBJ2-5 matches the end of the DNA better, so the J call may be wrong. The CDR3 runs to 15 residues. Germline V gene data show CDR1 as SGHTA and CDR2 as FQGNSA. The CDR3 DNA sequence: TGTGCCAGCAGCGGACGGACAGGGGGCTTGGAGACCCAGTACTTC. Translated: CASSGRTGGLETQYF.

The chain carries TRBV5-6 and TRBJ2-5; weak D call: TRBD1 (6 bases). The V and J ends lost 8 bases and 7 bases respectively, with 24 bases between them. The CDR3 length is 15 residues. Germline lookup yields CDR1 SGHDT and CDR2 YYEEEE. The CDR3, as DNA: TGTGCCAGTAGCCCTAGACAGGACCCCGGAGGGACCCAGTACTTC. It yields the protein CASSPRQDPGGTQYF.

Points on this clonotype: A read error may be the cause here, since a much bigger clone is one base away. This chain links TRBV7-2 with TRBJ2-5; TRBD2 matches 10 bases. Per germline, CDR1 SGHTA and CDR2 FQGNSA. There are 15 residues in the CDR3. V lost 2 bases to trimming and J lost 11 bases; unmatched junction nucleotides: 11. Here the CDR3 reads CASSLQAGGNNEQYF. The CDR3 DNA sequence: TGTGCCAGCAGCTTACAAGCGGGAGGGAACAATGAGCAGTACTTC.

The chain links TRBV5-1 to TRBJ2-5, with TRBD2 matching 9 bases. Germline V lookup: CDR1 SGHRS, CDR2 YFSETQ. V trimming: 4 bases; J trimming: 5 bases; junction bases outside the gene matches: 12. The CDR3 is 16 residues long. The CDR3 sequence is CASSQAGGLVGETQYF. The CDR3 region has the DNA TGCGCCAGCAGCCAAGCGGGAGGTTTAGTCGGGGAGACCCAGTACTTC.

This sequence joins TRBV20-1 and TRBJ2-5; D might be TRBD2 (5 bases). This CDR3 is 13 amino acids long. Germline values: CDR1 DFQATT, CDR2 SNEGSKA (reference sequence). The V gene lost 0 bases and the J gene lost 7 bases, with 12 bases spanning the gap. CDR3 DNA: TGCAGTGCTAGAGATAGGTTTGCGGGGACCCAGTACTTC. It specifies CSARDRFAGTQYF.

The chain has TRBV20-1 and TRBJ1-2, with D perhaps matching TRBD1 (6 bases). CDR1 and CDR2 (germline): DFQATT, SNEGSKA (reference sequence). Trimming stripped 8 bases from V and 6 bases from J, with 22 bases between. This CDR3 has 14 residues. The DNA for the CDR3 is TGCAGTCCGCTAGCGGCCCGGGGGCAGGATGGCTACACCTTC. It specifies CSPLAARGQDGYTF.

CDR3 sequence reads: CASSFPGQLRTQFF. CDR3 bases: TGTGCCAGCAGTTTTCCTGGACAGCTAAGGACCCAGTTCTTC. V gene TRBV28 combines with J gene TRBJ2-1; D might be TRBD1 (6 bases). The CDR3 sequence is 14 residues long. V was shortened by 3 bases and J by 13 bases, with 19 bases between the two germline ends. CDR1 and CDR2 from the germline V gene are MDHEN and SYDVKM. The complete variable domain, with remaining parts taken from reference TRBV28 and TRBJ2-1, reads DVKVTQSSRYLVKRTGEKVFLECVQDMDHENMFWYRQDPGLGLRLIYFSYDVKMKEKGDIPEGYSVSREKKERFSLILESASTNQTSMYLCASSFPGQLRTQFFGPGTRLTVL.

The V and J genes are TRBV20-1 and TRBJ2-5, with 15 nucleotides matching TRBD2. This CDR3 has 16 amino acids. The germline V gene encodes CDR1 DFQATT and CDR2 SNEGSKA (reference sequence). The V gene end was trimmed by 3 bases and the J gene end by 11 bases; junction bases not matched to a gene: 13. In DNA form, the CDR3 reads TGCAGTGCTAGCCTTAGGACTAGCGGGAGGGGAAATGAGCAGTACTTC. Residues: CSASLRTSGRGNEQYF.

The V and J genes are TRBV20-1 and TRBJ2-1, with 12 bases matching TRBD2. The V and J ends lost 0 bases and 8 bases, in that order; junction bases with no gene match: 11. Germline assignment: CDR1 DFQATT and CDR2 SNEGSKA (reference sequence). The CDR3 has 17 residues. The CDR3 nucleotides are TGCAGTGCTAGAGATCAGCTAGCGGGAGGGCTTAGGTATGAGCAGTTCTTC. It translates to CSARDQLAGGLRYEQFF.

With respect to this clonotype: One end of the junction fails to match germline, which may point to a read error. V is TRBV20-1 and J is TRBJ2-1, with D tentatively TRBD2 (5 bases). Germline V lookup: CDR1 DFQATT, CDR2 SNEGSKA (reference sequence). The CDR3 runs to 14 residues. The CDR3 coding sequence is TGCAGTGTAGAGAGCGGTCCCTCCAACAATGAGCAGTTCTTC. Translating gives CSVESGPSNNEQFF.

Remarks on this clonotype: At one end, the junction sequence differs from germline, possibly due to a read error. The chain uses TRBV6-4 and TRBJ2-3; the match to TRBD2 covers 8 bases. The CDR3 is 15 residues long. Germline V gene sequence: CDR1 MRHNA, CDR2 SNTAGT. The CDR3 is CASSDSSGNTGTQYF. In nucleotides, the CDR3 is TGTGCCAGCAGTGACTCTAGCGGGAACACAGGTACGCAGTATTTT.

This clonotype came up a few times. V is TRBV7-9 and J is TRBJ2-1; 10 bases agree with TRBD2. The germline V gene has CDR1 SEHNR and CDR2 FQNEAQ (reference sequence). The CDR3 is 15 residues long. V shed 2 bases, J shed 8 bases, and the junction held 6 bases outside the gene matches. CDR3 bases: TGTGCCAGCAGCTTACCAGCGGGGGGGAGTTATGAGCAGTTCTTC. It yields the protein CASSLPAGGSYEQFF.

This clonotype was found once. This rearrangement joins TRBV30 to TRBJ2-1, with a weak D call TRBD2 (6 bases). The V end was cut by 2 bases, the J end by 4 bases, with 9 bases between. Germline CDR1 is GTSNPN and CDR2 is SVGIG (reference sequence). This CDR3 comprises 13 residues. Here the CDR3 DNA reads TGTGCCTGGAGTCTGGGGGGATACAATGAGCAGTTCTTC. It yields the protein CAWSLGGYNEQFF.

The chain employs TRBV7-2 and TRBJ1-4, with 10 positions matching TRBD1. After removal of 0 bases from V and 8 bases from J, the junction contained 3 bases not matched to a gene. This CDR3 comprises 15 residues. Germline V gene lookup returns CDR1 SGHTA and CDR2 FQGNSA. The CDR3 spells CASSLADRGDEKLFF. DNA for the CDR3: TGTGCCAGCAGCTTAGCGGACAGGGGGGACGAAAAACTGTTTTTT.

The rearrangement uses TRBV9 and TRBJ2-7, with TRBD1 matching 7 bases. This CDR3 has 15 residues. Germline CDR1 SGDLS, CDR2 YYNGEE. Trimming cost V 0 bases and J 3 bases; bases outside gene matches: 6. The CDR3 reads CASSVGTGSLYEQYF. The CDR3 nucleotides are TGTGCCAGCAGCGTAGGGACAGGTTCCCTCTACGAGCAGTACTTC.

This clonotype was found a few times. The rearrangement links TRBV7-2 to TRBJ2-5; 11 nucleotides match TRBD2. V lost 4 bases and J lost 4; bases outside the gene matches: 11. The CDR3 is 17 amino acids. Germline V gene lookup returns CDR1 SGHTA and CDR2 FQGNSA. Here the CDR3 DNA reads TGTGCCAGCAGCTGGGGGACTAGCGGTTCTTGGGGAGAGACCCAGTACTTC. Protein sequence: CASSWGTSGSWGETQYF.

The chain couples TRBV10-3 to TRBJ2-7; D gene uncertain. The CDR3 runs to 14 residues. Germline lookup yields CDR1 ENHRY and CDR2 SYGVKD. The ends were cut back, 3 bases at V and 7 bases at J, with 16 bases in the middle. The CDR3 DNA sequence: TGTGCCATCAGTGAACCGGGTCCCTACAATGAGCAGTACTTC. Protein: CAISEPGPYNEQYF.

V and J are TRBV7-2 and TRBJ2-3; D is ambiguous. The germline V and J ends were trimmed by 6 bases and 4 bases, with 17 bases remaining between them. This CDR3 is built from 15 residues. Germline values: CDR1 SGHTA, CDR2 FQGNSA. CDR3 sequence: CASRLPGNGADTQYF. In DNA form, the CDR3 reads TGTGCCAGCAGACTACCGGGTAATGGCGCAGATACGCAGTATTTT.